The present entry profiles one T cell receptor beta chain with its context. The antigen is not known. MiXCR, applied by TCRdb to the PCR reads, yields one record per CDR3 protein. The top ten clones hold under 0.85% of a sample with 490,000 or so distinct CDR3 sequences, around a fifth of them seen once. Trimming removed 7 bases at V and 5 bases at J, with 23 bases between. CDR1 is GTSNPN, CDR2 SVGIG, per germline (reference sequence). The CDR3 loop spans 16 amino acids. The source of the sample is a study of molecular identifiers for immune sequencing clone quantification. Overall study findings and caveats: Effector cells kept over 97% of their molecules in clones above 20 RNA copies, while naive cells kept under 1% there.

Sequencing was done on a sample of naive CD8+ T cells from blood, with Jurkat cell RNA spiked in. Subset: FACS-sorted CD8+CD4-CCR7+CD45RA+ naive T cells. The sequence derives from a human donor in good health. Some libraries in this study had Jurkat cell RNA spiked in. The rearrangement links TRBV30 to TRBJ2-2; D may be TRBD2 (6 bases). DNA of the CDR3: TGTGCCTCCCGGACTACTTCCGGAGCGTTAACCGGGGAGCTGTTTTTT. Translated: CASRTTSGALTGELFF.